These 15 T cell receptor beta chains were all obtained from the same sample, sequenced in a study of T-cell memory formation after mild COVID-19. A single record per CDR3 protein comes from TCRdb applying MiXCR to the 5' RACE reads. The sample includes under 550,000 distinct CDR3 sequences, roughly 17% of them seen just once. The sequencing sample was made of PBMCs or a T cell subset sorted from them (not recorded which). Receptor source: a man in his late teens or twenties who had mild COVID-19 (a few samples of this study predate the infection). Cell type and time point are not known.

DNA of the CDR3: TGTGCCAGCAGTTTACCCCAAGGGGTTGGCTACACCTTC. As protein: CASSLPQGVGYTF. The chain joins TRBV12-3 or TRBV12-4 to TRBJ1-2, with D perhaps TRBD1 (5 bases). Trimming left V 2 bases short and J 7 bases short, with 11 bases between. The CDR3 sequence is 13 residues long.

The J gene is TRBJ2-7, the V gene TRBV29-1, with 11 bases identical to TRBD1. In germline, CDR1 is SQVTM, CDR2 ANQGSEA. This CDR3 is 14 amino acids long. J was trimmed by 6 bases and V by 3 bases; bases with no gene match: 7. Here the CDR3 reads CSVDPSGQGVEQYF. For the CDR3, the DNA is TGCAGCGTTGACCCTTCGGGACAGGGGGTCGAGCAGTACTTC.

The chain is built from TRBV2 and TRBJ2-3; 9 nucleotides agree with TRBD2. The CDR3 contains 15 residues. Germline-derived CDR1 and CDR2 are SNHLY and FYNNEI. J gave up 5 bases and V 6 bases, and 9 bases lay outside the gene matches. For the CDR3, the DNA is TGTGCCAGCAGACCACTTAGCGGGGGAGGAGATACGCAGTATTTT. Translated: CASRPLSGGGDTQYF.

In this sample, this clonotype turned up a few times. The J gene is TRBJ2-7, the V gene TRBV7-9; D gene ambiguous. The V gene lost 1 base and the J gene lost 2 bases, with 12 bases spanning the gap. This CDR3 is built from 15 residues. Germline CDR1 is SEHNR and CDR2 is FQNEAQ (reference sequence). The CDR3 region has the DNA TGTGCCAGCAGCTTAGGGGCCCAGAGCCCCTACGAGCAGTACGTC. This translates into CASSLGAQSPYEQYV.

The chain carries TRBV6-5 and TRBJ1-2; no clear D gene. CDR3 length: 12 residues. Per the germline V gene, CDR1 is MNHEY and CDR2 is SVGAGI. The ends were cut back, 2 bases at V and 2 bases at J, with 3 bases in the middle. CDR3 nucleotide sequence: TGTGCCAGCAGTTACAGCAACTATGGCTACACCTTC. It codes for CASSYSNYGYTF.

This chain joins TRBV18 and TRBJ1-1; TRBD1 aligns across 10 bases. The junction had 10 bases not matched to a gene; V was cut back by 4 bases and J by 5 bases. CDR1 is KGHSH and CDR2 is LQKENI in the germline V gene. The CDR3 is made up of 16 amino acids. DNA for the CDR3: TGTGCCAGCTCACATAGACAGGGGGCGCTGGGTACTGAAGCTTTCTTT. Translated: CASSHRQGALGTEAFF.

This chain uses TRBV20-1 with TRBJ1-6; no reliable D call. Germline CDR1 and CDR2: DFQATT and SNEGSKA (reference sequence). The V end was cut by 0 bases, the J end by 7 bases, with 10 bases between. The CDR3 is made up of 14 amino acids. CDR3 protein: CSARDYRANSPLHF. In nucleotides, the CDR3 is TGCAGTGCTAGAGATTACCGGGCAAATTCACCCCTCCACTTT.

This clonotype showed up just a few times. The chain links TRBV6-5 to TRBJ1-5; 10 bases agree with TRBD1. The CDR3 extends over 14 amino acids. V dropped 10 bases and J dropped 2; count of bases not matched to a gene: 5. The germline CDR1 and CDR2 sequences are MNHEY and SVGAGI. The CDR3 loop is CATRDRGRNQPQHF. The CDR3, as DNA: TGTGCCACCAGGGACAGGGGTCGCAATCAGCCCCAGCATTTT.

The chain employs TRBV5-1 and TRBJ2-7; weak D call: TRBD1 (6 bases). Per germline, CDR1 SGHRS and CDR2 YFSETQ. V gave up 0 bases and J gave up 2 bases, with 12 bases separating them. This CDR3 comprises 15 residues. CDR3 coding DNA: TGCGCCAGCAGCTTGGAGCAGGGGACGCCCTACGAGCAGTACTTC. It yields the protein CASSLEQGTPYEQYF.

This clonotype was seen only a few times. The chain employs TRBV7-9 and TRBJ2-3, with TRBD2 identical over 8 bases. In germline, CDR1 is SEHNR, CDR2 FQNEAQ (reference sequence). V lost 5 bases to trimming and J lost 2 bases; unmatched junction nucleotides: 9. The CDR3 spans 16 residues. CDR3 sequence: CASSRRQRGPTDTQYF. The CDR3 DNA follows: TGTGCCAGCAGCCGGCGGCAGCGGGGGCCCACAGATACGCAGTATTTT.

V gene TRBV7-8 combines with J gene TRBJ2-2, with D uncertain. This CDR3 has 14 residues. Germline V lookup: CDR1 SGHVS, CDR2 FQNEAQ. V shed 6 bases and J shed 1 base, with 9 bases lying between them. CDR3 sequence reads: CASRSSVNTGELFF. CDR3 nucleotide sequence: TGTGCCAGCAGGTCTTCGGTGAACACCGGGGAGCTGTTTTTT.

In this sample, this clonotype turned up many times. The rearrangement uses TRBV6-5 and TRBJ1-2, with 7 bases matching TRBD1. The V gene end was trimmed by 2 bases and the J gene end by 8 bases; junction bases not matched to a gene: 11. Germline values: CDR1 MNHEY, CDR2 SVGAGI. CDR3 length: 15 residues. The CDR3 reads CASSYGKGGNRGYTF. The CDR3 bases are TGTGCCAGCAGTTACGGGAAAGGGGGCAATCGAGGCTACACCTTC.

This clonotype was recorded a few times. The CDR3 bases are TGTGCCAGCAGACCCAACAGGGGGCCATACACAGATACGCAGTATTTT. Amino acid sequence: CASRPNRGPYTDTQYF. The J gene is TRBJ2-3, the V gene TRBV11-2; TRBD1 matches 9 bases. V lost 6 bases, J lost 2 bases, and 9 bases stayed unmatched. This CDR3 is built from 16 residues. CDR1 is SGHAT, CDR2 FQNNGV, per germline.

This clonotype occurred a few times. This chain joins TRBV29-1 and TRBJ2-3, with 10 nucleotides matching TRBD2. J lost 0 bases, V lost 8 bases, and 8 bases had no gene match. The CDR3 totals 15 residues. In germline, CDR1 is SQVTM, CDR2 ANQGSEA. The DNA for the CDR3 is TGCAGCTTGACGCTAGCGGGGGAAAGCACAGATACGCAGTATTTT. Protein sequence: CSLTLAGESTDTQYF.

This clonotype was seen only a few times. The genes are TRBV15 and TRBJ1-6; maybe TRBD1 (6 bases). The CDR3 totals 15 residues. Germline CDR1 is LNHNV and CDR2 is YYDKDF (reference sequence). The germline V and J ends were trimmed by 1 base and 10 bases, with 14 bases remaining between them. CDR3 coding DNA: TGTGCCACCAGCAGAGTCGGGGGGGCAGGGTCACCCCTCCACTTT. Translation: CATSRVGGAGSPLHF.